Listed below are T cell receptor beta chains from one sample, sequenced in a study of shared clonotypes between healthy human individuals. The assay was immunoSEQ multiplex PCR, and TCRdb's table has in-frame clones only and misses some. The sample contains 1.5 million to 2.5 million clones, 85% to 95% of which appear only once. Sequencing input: naive CD8+ T cells sorted from blood. The receptors come from a man aged 18 to 30 in good health. The CDR3 runs from the conserved cysteine through the conserved F or W. A D gene is named only where the DNA matches it firmly. For some rows the clone size is stated as once, few or many, or as a class when expanded; others skip it.

V gene: TRBV5-1; clone size: .; D gene: TRBD1; J gene: TRBJ2-7; CDR3 protein: CASSLAPTGAYEQYF; CDR3 DNA: TGCGCCAGCAGCTTGGCCCCCACAGGGGCCTACGAGCAGTACTTC
V gene: TRBV5-1; clone size: once; D gene: .; J gene: TRBJ2-3; CDR3 protein: CASSLGQFGTDTQYF; CDR3 DNA: TGCGCCAGCAGCCTCGGACAGTTTGGCACAGATACGCAGTATTTT
V gene: TRBV2; clone size: .; D gene: .; J gene: TRBJ2-4; CDR3 protein: CASSELGGAKNIQYF; CDR3 DNA: TGTGCCAGCAGTGAATTAGGGGGGGCCAAAAACATTCAGTACTTC
V gene: TRBV27; clone size: .; D gene: TRBD2; J gene: TRBJ2-7; CDR3 protein: CASSRLGGRAHEQYF; CDR3 DNA: TGTGCCAGCAGCCGCCTCGGCGGGAGGGCCCACGAGCAGTACTTC
V gene: TRBV27; clone size: .; D gene: .; J gene: TRBJ1-2; CDR3 protein: CASSRGSDYGYTF; CDR3 DNA: TGTGCCAGCAGCCGGGGCAGCGACTATGGCTACACCTTC
V gene: TRBV14; clone size: .; D gene: TRBD1; J gene: TRBJ2-7; CDR3 protein: CASSQDRGTGVHEQYF; CDR3 DNA: TGTGCCAGCAGCCAAGATCGAGGGACAGGCGTCCACGAGCAGTACTTC
V gene: TRBV5-1; clone size: .; D gene: .; J gene: TRBJ1-1; CDR3 protein: CASKAGLMNTEAFF; CDR3 DNA: TGCGCCAGCAAGGCAGGGCTGATGAACACTGAAGCTTTCTTT
V gene: TRBV9; clone size: .; D gene: .; J gene: TRBJ2-5; CDR3 protein: CASSVGPQQDQETQYF; CDR3 DNA: TGTGCCAGCAGCGTAGGACCCCAACAGGACCAAGAGACCCAGTACTTC
V gene: TRBV5-1; clone size: .; D gene: TRBD1; J gene: TRBJ1-6; CDR3 protein: CASSATDRSSYNSPLHF; CDR3 DNA: TGCGCCAGCAGCGCAACGGACAGGAGCTCCTATAATTCACCCCTCCACTTT
V gene: TRBV27; clone size: .; D gene: TRBD2; J gene: TRBJ2-1; CDR3 protein: CASSWASGELYNEQFF; CDR3 DNA: TGTGCCAGCAGCTGGGCTAGCGGGGAGCTTTACAATGAGCAGTTCTTC
V gene: TRBV5-6; clone size: .; D gene: TRBD1; J gene: TRBJ2-5; CDR3 protein: CASSGDRRNQETQYF; CDR3 DNA: TGTGCCAGCAGCGGGGACAGGAGGAACCAAGAGACCCAGTACTTC
V gene: TRBV13; clone size: .; D gene: TRBD1; J gene: TRBJ2-5; CDR3 protein: CASSLGPGQGRETQYF; CDR3 DNA: TGTGCCAGCAGCTTAGGCCCCGGACAGGGCAGGGAGACCCAGTACTTC
V gene: TRBV6-6; clone size: .; D gene: TRBD1; J gene: TRBJ1-2; CDR3 protein: CASSTNRGRPYGYTF; CDR3 DNA: TGTGCCAGCAGTACAAACAGGGGGCGCCCCTATGGCTACACCTTC
V gene: TRBV15; clone size: .; D gene: .; J gene: TRBJ1-2; CDR3 protein: CATSRDNLDTDYGYTF; CDR3 DNA: TGTGCCACCAGCAGAGATAATTTGGACACCGACTATGGCTACACCTTC
V gene: TRBV28; clone size: once; D gene: TRBD2; J gene: TRBJ2-3; CDR3 protein: CASAWGTGGSTDTQYF; CDR3 DNA: TGTGCCAGCGCCTGGGGAACGGGGGGGAGCACAGATACGCAGTATTTT
V gene: TRBV27; clone size: .; D gene: .; J gene: TRBJ2-3; CDR3 protein: CASSQTLTATDTQYF; CDR3 DNA: TGTGCCAGCAGTCAGACACTGACAGCCACAGATACGCAGTATTTT
V gene: TRBV27; clone size: .; D gene: TRBD1; J gene: TRBJ2-2; CDR3 protein: CASRPLTGPPRDTGELFF; CDR3 DNA: TGTGCCAGCAGGCCCTTGACAGGGCCTCCAAGGGACACCGGGGAGCTGTTTTTT
V gene: TRBV7-6; clone size: .; D gene: .; J gene: TRBJ2-3; CDR3 protein: CASSLGLEVPDTQYF; CDR3 DNA: TGTGCCAGCAGCTTAGGACTAGAGGTGCCAGATACGCAGTATTTT
V gene: TRBV7-6; clone size: once; D gene: TRBD1; J gene: TRBJ2-7; CDR3 protein: CASSVGQGVYEQYF; CDR3 DNA: TGTGCCAGCAGCGTGGGACAGGGGGTCTACGAGCAGTACTTC
V gene: TRBV7-8; clone size: .; D gene: TRBD1; J gene: TRBJ1-5; CDR3 protein: CASSPGGYQPQHF; CDR3 DNA: TGTGCCAGCAGCCCAGGGGGGTATCAGCCCCAGCATTTT
V gene: TRBV15; clone size: .; D gene: TRBD2; J gene: TRBJ2-7; CDR3 protein: CATSNTLAGIPYEQYF; CDR3 DNA: TGTGCCACCAGCAATACTCTAGCGGGGATACCATACGAGCAGTACTTC
V gene: TRBV19; clone size: .; D gene: .; J gene: TRBJ2-7; CDR3 protein: CASSIRWGRYEQYF; CDR3 DNA: TGTGCCAGTAGTATACGTTGGGGGAGATACGAGCAGTACTTC
V gene: TRBV6-4; clone size: .; D gene: TRBD1; J gene: TRBJ1-2; CDR3 protein: CASRAGTGGVLDYGYTF; CDR3 DNA: TGTGCCAGCAGAGCCGGGACAGGGGGCGTTTTGGACTATGGCTACACCTTC